This is a list of T cell receptor beta chains from one sample in a study of cytomegalovirus exposure and HLA in healthy donors. Generated by immunoSEQ multiplex PCR, the TCRdb table keeps only in-frame clones and is missing some. The sample includes around 130,000 clones. The sample was PBMCs. Receptors originate from a woman aged 40 to 55 in good health and CMV-seronegative. The conserved cysteine and the conserved F or W are not part of the CDR3 here. Fields, in order: V gene, J gene, CDR3 protein.

V gene: TRBV10-3
J gene: TRBJ1-4
CDR3 protein: AISEDQGGKLF

V gene: TRBV6-1
J gene: TRBJ1-1
CDR3 protein: ASSLPGTEAF

V gene: TRBV7-2
J gene: TRBJ1-1
CDR3 protein: ASSLEAGGGFTEAF

V gene: TRBV13
J gene: TRBJ2-3
CDR3 protein: ASSKAGARDTQY

V gene: TRBV27
J gene: TRBJ2-5
CDR3 protein: ARGGERGSETQY

V gene: TRBV10-2
J gene: TRBJ2-5
CDR3 protein: ASSASGPRGETQY

V gene: TRBV5-1
J gene: TRBJ1-2
CDR3 protein: ASSLAPGNYGYT

V gene: TRBV4-3
J gene: TRBJ1-4
CDR3 protein: ASSPSGYGKEKLF

V gene: TRBV6-5
J gene: TRBJ1-3
CDR3 protein: ASSYGTLGNTIY

V gene: TRBV18
J gene: TRBJ1-4
CDR3 protein: ATRGSGEKLF

V gene: TRBV6-1
J gene: TRBJ2-2
CDR3 protein: ATTSGGSNTGELF

V gene: TRBV5-1
J gene: TRBJ2-7
CDR3 protein: ASSPPTGFEQY

V gene: TRBV28
J gene: TRBJ2-7
CDR3 protein: ASRGAGGASYEQY

V gene: TRBV28
J gene: TRBJ2-7
CDR3 protein: ASIGGGSYEQY

V gene: TRBV5-1
J gene: TRBJ2-2
CDR3 protein: ASSLGFRSNTGELF

V gene: TRBV13
J gene: TRBJ2-7
CDR3 protein: ASSLFQAPSYEQY

V gene: TRBV5-1
J gene: TRBJ2-3
CDR3 protein: ASSLAFGQLDTQY

V gene: TRBV5-1
J gene: TRBJ1-1
CDR3 protein: ASSPITGGKTEAF

V gene: TRBV6-5
J gene: TRBJ2-5
CDR3 protein: ASSSIQRGPGAQY

V gene: TRBV11-2
J gene: TRBJ1-2
CDR3 protein: ASSLTGGEGGYT

V gene: TRBV7-2
J gene: TRBJ2-2
CDR3 protein: ASSLRTGGTGELF

V gene: TRBV27
J gene: TRBJ1-5
CDR3 protein: ASSFRGYNQPQH

V gene: TRBV6-1
J gene: TRBJ2-2
CDR3 protein: ASIQDISFPGELF

V gene: TRBV14
J gene: TRBJ1-2
CDR3 protein: ASSHQHQGFPNYGYT

V gene: TRBV2
J gene: TRBJ1-6
CDR3 protein: ASSEYEVLGAH

V gene: TRBV4-1
J gene: TRBJ1-4
CDR3 protein: ASSRRQTVNEKLF

V gene: TRBV7-9
J gene: TRBJ2-3
CDR3 protein: ASTLRTTTGADTQY

V gene: TRBV19
J gene: TRBJ1-1
CDR3 protein: ASSLLTGGNTEAF

V gene: TRBV18
J gene: TRBJ2-3
CDR3 protein: ASSPSSAGERATQY

V gene: TRBV5-8
J gene: TRBJ1-2
CDR3 protein: ASSLPGYPYGYT

V gene: TRBV25-1
J gene: TRBJ1-1
CDR3 protein: ASSDTGEWNTEAF

V gene: TRBV10-3
J gene: TRBJ1-1
CDR3 protein: AISESGRGGTEAF

V gene: TRBV27
J gene: TRBJ2-7
CDR3 protein: ASSLSPIYSEQY

V gene: TRBV18
J gene: TRBJ1-5
CDR3 protein: ASSGRVQRTGKELEQPQH

V gene: TRBV25-1
J gene: TRBJ2-2
CDR3 protein: ASSATSAGELF

V gene: TRBV5-4
J gene: TRBJ1-4
CDR3 protein: ASSLRQGRAEKLF

V gene: TRBV29-1
J gene: -
CDR3 protein: SVVLAGAYEQY

V gene: TRBV6-5
J gene: TRBJ1-4
CDR3 protein: ASSYQSSGRGEKLF

V gene: TRBV11-3
J gene: TRBJ2-1
CDR3 protein: ASSLNSPGEQF

V gene: TRBV7-8
J gene: TRBJ2-7
CDR3 protein: ASSLGRVYEQY